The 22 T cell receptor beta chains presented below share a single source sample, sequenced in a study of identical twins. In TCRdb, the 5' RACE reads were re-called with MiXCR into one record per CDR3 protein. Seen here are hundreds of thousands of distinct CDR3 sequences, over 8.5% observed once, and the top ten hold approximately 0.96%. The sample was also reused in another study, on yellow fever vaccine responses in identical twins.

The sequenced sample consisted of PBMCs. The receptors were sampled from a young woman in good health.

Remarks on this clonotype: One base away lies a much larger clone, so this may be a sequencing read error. CDR3 nucleotide sequence: TGTGCCACCAGCAGAGATGGGGTTGCCAGCGGGGCCTCGGATACGCAGTATTTT. Translated, it gives CATSRDGVASGASDTQYF. J is TRBJ2-3 and V is TRBV15, with 7 bases identical to TRBD2. The CDR3 has 18 amino acids. V was pared by 0 bases and J by 6 bases, with 15 bases of the junction left unmatched. The germline gives CDR1 LNHNV, CDR2 YYDKDF (reference sequence).

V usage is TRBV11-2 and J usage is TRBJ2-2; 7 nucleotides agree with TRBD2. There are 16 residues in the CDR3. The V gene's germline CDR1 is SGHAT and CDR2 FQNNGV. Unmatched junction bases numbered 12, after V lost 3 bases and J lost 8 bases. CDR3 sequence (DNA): TGTGCCAGCAGCTTCTTATTTGGCGGGAGAGCTGGGGAGCTGTTTTTT. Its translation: CASSFLFGGRAGELFF.

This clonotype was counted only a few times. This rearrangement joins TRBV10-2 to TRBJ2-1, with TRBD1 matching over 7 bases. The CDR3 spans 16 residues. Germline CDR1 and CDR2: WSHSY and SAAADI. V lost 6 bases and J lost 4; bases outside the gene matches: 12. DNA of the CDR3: TGCGCCAGCAGCCGGACCCCCGGGACAGCATACAATGAGCAGTTCTTC. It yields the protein CASSRTPGTAYNEQFF.

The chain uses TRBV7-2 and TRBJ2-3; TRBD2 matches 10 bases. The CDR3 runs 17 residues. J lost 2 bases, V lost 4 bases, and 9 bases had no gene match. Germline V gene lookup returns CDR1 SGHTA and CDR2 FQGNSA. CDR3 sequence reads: CASSYSGRPKPTDTQYF. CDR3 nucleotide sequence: TGTGCCAGCAGCTATAGCGGGAGGCCGAAACCCACAGATACGCAGTATTTT.

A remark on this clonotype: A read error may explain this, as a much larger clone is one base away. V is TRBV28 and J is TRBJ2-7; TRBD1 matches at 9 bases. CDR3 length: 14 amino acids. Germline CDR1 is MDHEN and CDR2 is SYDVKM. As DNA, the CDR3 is TGTACCAGCAGATGGCCGGGGACAGGGTACGAGCAGTACTTC. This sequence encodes CTSRWPGTGYEQYF. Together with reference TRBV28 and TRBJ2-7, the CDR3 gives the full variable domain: DVKVTQSSRYLVKRTGEKVFLECVQDMDHENMFWYRQDPGLGLRLIYFSYDVKMKEKGDIPEGYSVSREKKERFSLILESASTNQTSMYLCTSRWPGTGYEQYFGPGTRLTVT.

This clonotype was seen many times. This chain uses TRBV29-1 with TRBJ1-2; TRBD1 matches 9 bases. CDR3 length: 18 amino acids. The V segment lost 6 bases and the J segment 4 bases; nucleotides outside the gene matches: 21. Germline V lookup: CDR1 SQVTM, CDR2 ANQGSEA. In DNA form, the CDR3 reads TGCAGCGTCCTCTCGAGAACATTGGACACAGGGGGCGGCTATGGCTACACCTTC. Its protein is CSVLSRTLDTGGGYGYTF.

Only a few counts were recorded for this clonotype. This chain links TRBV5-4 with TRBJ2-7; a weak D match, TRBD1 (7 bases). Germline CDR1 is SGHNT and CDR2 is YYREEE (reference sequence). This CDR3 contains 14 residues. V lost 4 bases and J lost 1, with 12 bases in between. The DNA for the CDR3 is TGTGCCAGCAGCCCTGCGGGACAGTCCTACGAGCAGTACTTC. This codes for CASSPAGQSYEQYF.

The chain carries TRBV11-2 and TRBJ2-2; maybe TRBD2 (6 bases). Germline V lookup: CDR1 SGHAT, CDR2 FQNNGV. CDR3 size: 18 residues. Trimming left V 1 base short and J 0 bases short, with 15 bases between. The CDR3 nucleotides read TGTGCCAGCAGCTTAGTGGGGGGACGGATTGCGAACACCGGGGAGCTGTTTTTT. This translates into CASSLVGGRIANTGELFF.

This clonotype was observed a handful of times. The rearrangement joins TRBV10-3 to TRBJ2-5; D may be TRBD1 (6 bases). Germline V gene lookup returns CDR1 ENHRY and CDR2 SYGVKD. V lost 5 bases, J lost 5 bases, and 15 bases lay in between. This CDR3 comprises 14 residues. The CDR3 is CAISRQGNTETQYF. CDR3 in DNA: TGTGCCATCAGTAGGCAGGGGAACACGGAGACCCAGTACTTC.

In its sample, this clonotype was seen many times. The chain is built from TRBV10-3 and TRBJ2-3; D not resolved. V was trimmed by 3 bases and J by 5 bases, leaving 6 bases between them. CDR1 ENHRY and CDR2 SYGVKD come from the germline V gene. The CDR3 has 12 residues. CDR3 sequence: CAISDDLDTQYF. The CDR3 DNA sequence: TGTGCCATCAGTGACGACTTAGATACGCAGTATTTT.

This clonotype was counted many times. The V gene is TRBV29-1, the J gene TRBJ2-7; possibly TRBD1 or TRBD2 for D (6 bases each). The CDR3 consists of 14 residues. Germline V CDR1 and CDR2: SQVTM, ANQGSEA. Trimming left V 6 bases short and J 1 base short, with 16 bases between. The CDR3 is CSVPVTGASYEQYF. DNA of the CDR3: TGCAGCGTCCCGGTCACGGGGGCTTCCTACGAGCAGTACTTC.

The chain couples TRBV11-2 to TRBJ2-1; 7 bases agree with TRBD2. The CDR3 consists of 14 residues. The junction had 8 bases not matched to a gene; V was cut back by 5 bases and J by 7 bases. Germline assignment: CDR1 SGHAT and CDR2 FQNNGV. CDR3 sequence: CASSGGGMRNEQFF. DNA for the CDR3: TGTGCCAGCAGCGGCGGGGGAATGAGGAATGAGCAGTTCTTC.

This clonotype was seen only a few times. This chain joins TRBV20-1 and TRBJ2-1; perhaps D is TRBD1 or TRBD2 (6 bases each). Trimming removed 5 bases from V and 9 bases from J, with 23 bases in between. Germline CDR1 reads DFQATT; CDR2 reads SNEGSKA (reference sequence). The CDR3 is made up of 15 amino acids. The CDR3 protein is CSAQRGATPHGEQFF. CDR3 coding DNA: TGCAGTGCTCAAAGGGGGGCTACCCCGCACGGTGAGCAGTTCTTC.

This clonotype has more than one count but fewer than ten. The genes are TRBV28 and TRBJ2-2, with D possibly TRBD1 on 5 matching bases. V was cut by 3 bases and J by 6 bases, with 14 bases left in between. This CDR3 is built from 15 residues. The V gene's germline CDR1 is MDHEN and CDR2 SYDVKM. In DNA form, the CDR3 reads TGTGCCAGCAGTTTTAGTCCAGGGTTTGCCGGGGAGCTGTTTTTT. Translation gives CASSFSPGFAGELFF.

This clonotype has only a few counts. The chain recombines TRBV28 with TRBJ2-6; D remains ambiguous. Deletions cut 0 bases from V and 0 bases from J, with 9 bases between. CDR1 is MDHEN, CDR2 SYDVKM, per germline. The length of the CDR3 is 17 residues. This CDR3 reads CASSLWGPTSGANVLTF. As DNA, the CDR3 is TGTGCCAGCAGTTTATGGGGCCCCACCTCTGGGGCCAACGTCCTGACTTTC.

CDR3 in DNA: TGCGCCAGCAGACTCCGAGGACAGGGGGTCTATGGCTACACCTTC. Translation gives CASRLRGQGVYGYTF. The chain is built from TRBV5-1 and TRBJ1-2, with 10 bases identical to TRBD1. Germline loops: CDR1 SGHRS, CDR2 YFSETQ. The CDR3 totals 15 residues. V lost 5 bases to trimming and J lost 4 bases; unmatched junction nucleotides: 8.

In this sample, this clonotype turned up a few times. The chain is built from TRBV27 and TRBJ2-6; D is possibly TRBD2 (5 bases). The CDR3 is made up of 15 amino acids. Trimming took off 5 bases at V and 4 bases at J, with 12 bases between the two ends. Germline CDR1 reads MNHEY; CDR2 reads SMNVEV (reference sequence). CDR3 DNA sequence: TGTGCCAGCAGTCCGAGGGTCTCCGGGGCCAACGTCCTGACTTTC. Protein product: CASSPRVSGANVLTF.

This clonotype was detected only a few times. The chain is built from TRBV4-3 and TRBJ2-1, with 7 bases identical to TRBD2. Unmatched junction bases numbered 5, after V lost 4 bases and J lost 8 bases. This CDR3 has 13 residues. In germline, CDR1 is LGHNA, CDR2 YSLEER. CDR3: CASSLERGDEQFF. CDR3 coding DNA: TGCGCCAGCAGCCTAGAACGGGGGGATGAGCAGTTCTTC.

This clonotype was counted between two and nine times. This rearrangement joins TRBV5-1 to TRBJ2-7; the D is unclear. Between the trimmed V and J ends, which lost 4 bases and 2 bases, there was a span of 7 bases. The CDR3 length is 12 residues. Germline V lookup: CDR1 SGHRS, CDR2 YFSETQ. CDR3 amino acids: CASSDDPYEQYF. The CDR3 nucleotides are TGCGCCAGCAGCGACGACCCCTACGAGCAGTACTTC.

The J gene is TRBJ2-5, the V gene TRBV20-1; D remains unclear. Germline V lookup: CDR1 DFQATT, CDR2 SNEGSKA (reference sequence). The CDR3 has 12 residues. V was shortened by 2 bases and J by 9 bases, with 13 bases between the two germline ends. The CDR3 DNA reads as TGCAGTGCTAGAAACCCCCGTTCGGCCCAGTACTTC. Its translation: CSARNPRSAQYF.

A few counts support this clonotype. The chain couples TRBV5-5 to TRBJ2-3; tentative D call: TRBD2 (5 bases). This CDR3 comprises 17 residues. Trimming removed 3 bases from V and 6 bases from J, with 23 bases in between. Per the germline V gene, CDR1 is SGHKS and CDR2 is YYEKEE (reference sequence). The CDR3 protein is CASSSALRTFYRDTQYF. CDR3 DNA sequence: TGTGCCAGCAGCTCGGCCCTTAGGACTTTCTACCGTGATACGCAGTATTTT.

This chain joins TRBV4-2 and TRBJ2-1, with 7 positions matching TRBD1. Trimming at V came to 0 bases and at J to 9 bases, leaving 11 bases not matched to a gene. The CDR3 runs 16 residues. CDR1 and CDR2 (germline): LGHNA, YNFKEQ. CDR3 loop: CASSQDIRGSRVEQFF. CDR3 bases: TGTGCCAGCAGCCAAGATATCAGGGGGAGTAGGGTTGAGCAGTTCTTC.